The sequence of this T cell receptor (beta chain) was determined in a study of shared clonotypes between healthy human individuals (dated by TCRdb to about 2020). About the full investigation: A couple of women and a few men aged 18 to 49 years were included in the cohort. For each donor, CD4 naive and CD4 memory were each run on three plates, CD8 naive on two plates, and CD8 memory on one plate. To estimate repertoire size and how much clonotype sharing occurs between individuals, the study deeply sequenced the blood TCR repertoires of about five healthy adults. To increase sequencing depth and limit assay-specific biases, different laboratories used diverse techniques to prepare libraries and sequence TCR repertoires. Between about 0.85 and 9.5 billion PBMCs per donor were obtained by leukapheresis.

Here is what the overall study found, with its caveats: When four donors were compared, the shared fraction of clonotypes was roughly 5% for naive CD4, 3.5% to 4% for naive CD8, 2.3% for memory CD4, and about 0.36% for memory CD8. Pairwise subsampling indicated that sequencing depth was expected to affect the degree of clonotype sharing among donors. The small number of donors limited the genetic and exposure-history diversity represented. Estimated clonotype richness was generally larger for naive than for memory subsets. Sampling was restricted to blood, and TCR repertoires in tissue are likely to differ from TCR repertoires in blood. Compared with non-shared clonotypes, clonotypes shared by all four sorted-subset donors had higher generation probabilities. Rarefaction of sorted-subset datasets indicated incomplete sequencing despite the large sequencing depth.

TCR CDR3 regions were amplified from genomic DNA by multiplex PCR using the deep immunoSEQ assay. Extracted genomic DNA from each cell subset was distributed evenly across all wells of several immunoSEQ 96-well plates, and each plate was treated as a replicate. Each replicate PCR for sorted subsets received about 210 ng genomic DNA, equal to roughly 33,000 T cell genomes. Purified libraries were quantified with a Qubit 3.0 fluorometer, sized on a Bioanalyzer 2100, and re-quantified with the KAPA Library Quantification kit. Each immunoSEQ 96-well plate was sequenced on its own single-read 150-cycle Illumina NextSeq 550 flow cell. From the authors' description of their analysis: The immunoSEQ output contained only junctional sequences without quality scores, so filtering could not match that applied to full-length reads. Sequences were annotated with PyIR, a Python wrapper for IgBLAST v1.9, and V/J genes and CDR3 were assigned using IMGT germline references. Any read was removed if the V/J assignment was weak (E-value above 1e-6), the CDR3 was missing, or the read contained stop codons, out-of-frame junctions, or ambiguous translated residues. V3J clonotypes were defined as sequences sharing the same inferred V gene, J gene, and CDR3 amino acid sequence. The percentage overlap between two repertoires was calculated by dividing the number of shared unique clonotypes by the size of the smaller repertoire. Repertoire richness was assessed with RTK rarefaction, the Chao1 estimator, and Recon v2.1 estimates of unobserved clonotypes. For all TCRbeta clonotypes obtained by the gDNA method from four donors, generation probabilities were computed with OLGA. The immuneACCESS repertoire file appears here via TCRdb, limited to in-frame rearrangements. These files lack a portion of the clones; in checked studies, under half of the deficit traces to unresolved V genes, and the cause of the others is not known. That table gives V, J and clone size, and the DNA gave D and trimming. In this sample the table shows approximately 500,000 clones, roughly 95% of which occur a single time. 0.055% to 0.075% of the sample belongs to the ten largest clones.

The donors were healthy, HIV-negative adults who had no recently reported acute infections or vaccinations. All donors were Caucasian adults living in Nashville, Tennessee, USA. Magnetic negative selection was used to enrich CD4+ T cells, after which naive cells were positively selected on CD45RA and the negative fraction became the memory subset. Blood was obtained by leukapheresis, after which PBMCs were separated by Ficoll-Histopaque density gradient centrifugation and cryopreserved in liquid nitrogen vapor phase. Purity and quantity of every magnetically sorted T cell population were checked by analytical flow cytometry. From each sorted fraction, genomic DNA was isolated and quantified by UV absorbance on a Nanodrop 2000c. Measured from the cysteine to the phenylalanine, the CDR3 is 14 residues long. Solely the CDR3 DNA is kept, with 42 bases framed from the first base. Trimming costs V 4 bases and J 2 bases, and their ends lie 10 bases apart. For CDR1 and CDR2, the germline V gene (reference sequence) lists SGHKS and YYEKEE.

Of note for this clone: Which antigen it targets is not known. Per-base quality was not reported, and no clone a single base away is much larger than it.

Sequencing was carried out using naive CD4+ T cells sorted from blood. The intended sense of this specimen's cell subset or site label: CD45RA+ positively selected. Recombination linked TRBV5-5 to TRBJ1-3; tentative D gene TRBD1, with 6 bases matching. This TCR was recovered from a woman aged 25 to 39 in good health. This receptor carries the CDR3 CASSRTVPGNTIYF. Here is the DNA: TGTGCCAGCAGCCGGACAGTCCCTGGAAACACCATATATTTT.